The 18 T cell receptor beta chains below were found in one sample sequenced in a study of identical twins. One entry per CDR3 protein results from TCRdb running MiXCR on the 5' RACE reads. The sample carries approximately 680,000 distinct CDR3 sequences, roughly 7.2% recorded once. This sample was also put to use in a study of yellow fever vaccine responses in identical twins.

The sequencing sample was made of PBMCs. The receptors here all came from a woman aged 18-29 years in good health.

This clonotype was detected only a few times. This chain joins TRBV10-3 and TRBJ2-1, with 9 nucleotides matching TRBD2. The CDR3 sequence is 15 residues long. V lost 11 bases and J lost 5; bases outside the gene matches: 13. CDR1 is ENHRY and CDR2 is SYGVKD in the germline V gene. CDR3 bases: TGTGCCTCCAATTCCAGGACTAGCGAGAACAATGAGCAGTTCTTC. Residues: CASNSRTSENNEQFF.

The table lists this clonotype with many counts. The chain employs TRBV7-9 and TRBJ1-2; D remains unclear. Germline lookup yields CDR1 SEHNR and CDR2 FQNEAQ (reference sequence). V was shortened by 1 base and J by 9 bases, with 9 bases between the two germline ends. The CDR3 extends over 12 amino acids. CDR3 bases: TGTGCCAGCAGCTTAGAACAGTCCCGCTACACCTTC. Amino acid sequence: CASSLEQSRYTF.

This clonotype was detected many times. CDR3 in DNA: TGCGCCAGCAGTTCGACCGGGACAGGGGGTTCTAACATTCAGTACTTC. Protein sequence: CASSSTGTGGSNIQYF. The gene calls are TRBV5-1 and TRBJ2-4, with 11 bases aligning to TRBD1. J gave up 7 bases and V 5 bases, and 11 bases lay outside the gene matches. Germline V gives CDR1 SGHRS, CDR2 YFSETQ. This CDR3 has 16 residues.

This clonotype was counted between two and nine times. The chain employs TRBV6-5 and TRBJ1-2; possible D gene TRBD1, 5 bases. Trimming left V 0 bases short and J 8 bases short, with 16 bases between. There are 15 residues in the CDR3. Germline CDR1 MNHEY, CDR2 SVGAGI. The CDR3 loop reads CASSYSSGGGWGYTF. The CDR3 DNA sequence: TGTGCCAGCAGTTACTCTTCGGGGGGAGGATGGGGCTACACCTTC.

The V gene is TRBV4-1, the J gene TRBJ2-7; a weak D match, TRBD2 (5 bases). The germline gives CDR1 MGHRA, CDR2 YSYEKL. The CDR3 consists of 13 residues. Trimming removed 1 base from V and 7 bases from J, with 11 bases in between. The CDR3 DNA is TGCGCCAGCAGCCAAGTCGTCGGGGAGGAGCAGTACGTC. Protein product: CASSQVVGEEQYV.

Comment on this clonotype: One end of the junction is discordant with germline, which a read error may explain. The chain carries TRBV11-2 and TRBJ2-6; 8 positions match TRBD2. Germline V lookup: CDR1 SGHAT, CDR2 FQNNGV. This CDR3 has 18 residues. The CDR3 nucleotides are TGTTCCAGCAGCTTAGAACGTGGGACTAGCTCTGGGGCCAACGTCCTGACTTTC. It specifies CSSSLERGTSSGANVLTF.

This chain joins TRBV5-1 and TRBJ2-7, with TRBD2 matching 8 bases. Unmatched junction bases numbered 14, after V lost 4 bases and J lost 2 bases. Germline V gene lookup returns CDR1 SGHRS and CDR2 YFSETQ. The CDR3 spans 17 residues. CDR3 DNA sequence: TGCGCCAGCAGCCGGGGAGACGGGGCGGGAGGCCCCTACGAGCAGTACTTC. Translating it yields CASSRGDGAGGPYEQYF.

There are many counts of this clonotype. The chain employs TRBV6-5 and TRBJ2-1, with TRBD2 as a possible D gene (5 bases). The V end was cut by 6 bases, the J end by 9 bases, with 12 bases between. The CDR3 covers 12 residues. Germline CDR1 reads MNHEY; CDR2 reads SVGAGI. DNA of the CDR3: TGTGCCAGCAGGAATGGGAGAGGTGAGCAGTTCTTC. As protein: CASRNGRGEQFF.

There are a few counts of this clonotype. This chain links TRBV5-1 with TRBJ2-2; D perhaps matches TRBD1 (5 bases). Trimming removed 1 base from V and 2 bases from J, with 15 bases in between. CDR1 SGHRS and CDR2 YFSETQ come from the germline V gene. The CDR3 is 17 residues long. CDR3 protein: CASSLLSTAINTGELFF. The CDR3 coding sequence is TGCGCCAGCAGCTTGTTATCGACAGCTATCAACACCGGGGAGCTGTTTTTT.

This clonotype was seen only a few times. This sequence joins TRBV29-1 and TRBJ2-5; 7 nucleotides match TRBD1. This CDR3 has 13 amino acids. The germline V gene has CDR1 SQVTM and CDR2 ANQGSEA. The V and J ends lost 3 bases and 6 bases, in that order; junction bases with no gene match: 7. CDR3 bases: TGCAGCGTTGACATACAGGGGCTAAAGACCCAGTACTTC. Residues: CSVDIQGLKTQYF. Supplemented by reference TRBV29-1 and TRBJ2-5, the full variable domain reads SAVISQKPSRDICQRGTSLTIQCQVDSQVTMMFWYRQQPGQSLTLIATANQGSEATYESGFVIDKFPISRPNLTFSTLTVSNMSPEDSSIYLCSVDIQGLKTQYFGPGTRLLVL.

The CDR3 DNA follows: TGTGCCAGCAGTTCCCCCGGGGTGCCCACACCCTACGAGCAGTACTTC. This sequence encodes CASSSPGVPTPYEQYF. The V call is TRBV28, the J call TRBJ2-7; D may be TRBD2 (5 bases). The CDR3 is 16 residues long. Trimming stripped 4 bases from V and 2 bases from J, with 18 bases between. Germline V lookup: CDR1 MDHEN, CDR2 SYDVKM.

This clonotype was seen ten or more times. The chain links TRBV12-3 or TRBV12-4 to TRBJ2-7, with 9 positions matching TRBD2. This CDR3 is built from 16 residues. Trimming removed 3 bases from V and 0 bases from J; junction bases left unmatched: 6. The CDR3 loop reads CASSLWLAGHSYEQYF. The CDR3 coding sequence is TGTGCCAGCAGTTTGTGGCTAGCGGGACACTCCTACGAGCAGTACTTC.

CDR3 DNA sequence: TGCGCCAGCAGCATTGGACAGGGAGCCTACGAGCAGTACGTC. Amino acids: CASSIGQGAYEQYV. The chain joins TRBV5-1 to TRBJ2-7, with TRBD1 matching 8 bases. Germline-derived CDR1 and CDR2 are SGHRS and YFSETQ. V dropped 4 bases and J dropped 2; count of bases not matched to a gene: 5. The length of the CDR3 is 14 residues.

This clonotype was counted between two and nine times. The J gene is TRBJ1-6, the V gene TRBV5-1; D gene ambiguous. Germline CDR1 is SGHRS and CDR2 is YFSETQ. CDR3 length equals 14 residues. Deletions cut 2 bases from V and 5 bases from J, with 8 bases between. CDR3 amino acids: CASSFQKDNSPLHF. The CDR3 DNA follows: TGCGCCAGCAGCTTCCAGAAAGATAATTCACCCCTCCACTTT.

This clonotype has only a few counts. V usage is TRBV3-1 and J usage is TRBJ2-2, with 8 bases fitting TRBD2. The V gene's germline CDR1 is LGHDT and CDR2 YNNKEL (reference sequence). Losses at the gene ends were 5 bases for V and 8 bases for J; bases not matched to a gene: 10. The CDR3 totals 15 residues. The CDR3 DNA reads TGTGCCAGCAGCTACCCGGGACTAGGGATAGGGGAGCTGTTTTTT. This gives the protein CASSYPGLGIGELFF.

This clonotype was recorded many times. The genes are TRBV6-5 and TRBJ1-6, with D uncertain. CDR1 and CDR2 from the germline V gene are MNHEY and SVGAGI. The CDR3 is 12 amino acids. The ends were cut back, 0 bases at V and 7 bases at J, with 1 base in the middle. Written as DNA, the CDR3 is TGTGCCAGCAGTTACTCGAATTCACCCCTCCACTTT. Its protein product is CASSYSNSPLHF.

This clonotype was counted only a few times. This chain links TRBV9 with TRBJ2-3; D may be TRBD2 (5 bases). This CDR3 has 17 amino acids. CDR1 is SGDLS, CDR2 YYNGEE, per germline. V was trimmed by 0 bases and J by 4 bases, leaving 18 bases between them. DNA of the CDR3: TGTGCCAGCAGCGTAGAAGGAGGAAGGATAGTGGCAGATACGCAGTATTTT. This gives the protein CASSVEGGRIVADTQYF.

This clonotype appeared many times. The chain recombines TRBV20-1 with TRBJ2-3, with D tentatively TRBD1 (6 bases). The CDR3 contains 15 residues. V lost 0 bases and J 0 bases, leaving 10 bases between the germline ends. Germline values: CDR1 DFQATT, CDR2 SNEGSKA (reference sequence). CDR3 sequence: CSARDGTSSTDTQYF. The CDR3 bases are TGCAGTGCTAGAGATGGGACATCTAGCACAGATACGCAGTATTTT.